The 6 T cell receptor beta chains reported below all come from one sample, sequenced in a study of T cell repertoires in ileal Crohn's disease (dated by TCRdb to about 2019). The library was produced with the immunoSEQ multiplex PCR assay. TCRdb obtained this table from immuneACCESS and retained in-frame rearrangements with V and J assigned. These tables miss some clones; where compared with another copy, unresolved V genes account for less than half of the shortfall, and the remainder is unexplained. In all, the sample holds around 14,000 clones, and about 73% of those were seen once. In total, the top ten clones hold roughly 20% of the sample. The sequenced sample was ileal tissue. These receptors were collected from an adult with Crohn's disease.

The chain is built from TRBV7-2 and TRBJ2-7; 12 bases match TRBD1. The V segment lost 5 bases and the J segment 4 bases; nucleotides outside the gene matches: 6. The germline gives CDR1 SGHTA, CDR2 FQGNSA. The CDR3 spans 15 residues. CDR3 amino acids: CASSRGTGGGYEQYF. Here the CDR3 DNA reads TGTGCCAGCAGCAGAGGGACAGGGGGCGGATACGAGCAGTACTTC.

This sequence joins TRBV7-9 and TRBJ2-7; D is perhaps TRBD1 (5 bases). The CDR3 length is 15 residues. V lost 2 bases to trimming and J lost 4 bases, with 15 bases between them. Looked up from germline, CDR1 is SEHNR and CDR2 is FQNEAQ (reference sequence). In DNA form, the CDR3 reads TGTGCCAGCAGCTTATCCGGCGGCAGGGCGTACGAGCAGTACTTC. Encoded protein: CASSLSGGRAYEQYF. The full variable domain, rest sourced from reference TRBV7-9 and TRBJ2-7, is DTGVSQNPRHKITKRGQNVTFRCDPISEHNRLYWYRQTLGQGPEFLTYFQNEAQLEKSRLLSDRFSAERPKGSFSTLEIQRTEQGDSAMYLCASSLSGGRAYEQYFGPGTRLTVT.

This chain uses TRBV5-4 with TRBJ1-1, with a weak D call TRBD1 (6 bases). The CDR3 runs 14 residues. Trimming shortened V by 4 bases and J by 5 bases, and 15 bases separated the two germline ends. Germline V gives CDR1 SGHNT, CDR2 YYREEE (reference sequence). The CDR3 sequence: CASSPQGSGTEAFF. The CDR3 region has the DNA TGTGCCAGCAGCCCGCAGGGGTCGGGAACTGAAGCTTTCTTT.

The chain recombines TRBV9 with TRBJ1-1; D perhaps matches TRBD1 (5 bases). CDR3 length: 15 residues. Germline V lookup: CDR1 SGDLS, CDR2 YYNGEE. Trimming shortened V by 0 bases and J by 1 base, and 10 bases separated the two germline ends. The CDR3 reads CASSVGRGGNTEAFF. CDR3 in DNA: TGTGCCAGCAGCGTAGGGAGGGGAGGGAACACTGAAGCTTTCTTT.

This clone was observed a few times. V gene TRBV7-2 combines with J gene TRBJ2-2, with 8 bases fitting TRBD1. V shed 6 bases, J shed 5 bases, and the junction held 5 bases outside the gene matches. Germline V CDR1 and CDR2: SGHTA, FQGNSA. CDR3 length: 14 amino acids. DNA for the CDR3: TGTGCCAGCAGGCCAGGGGGCGTAACCGGGGAGCTGTTTTTT. Its translation is CASRPGGVTGELFF.

The rearrangement uses TRBV10-3 and TRBJ2-2; the D is unclear. CDR1 and CDR2 (germline): ENHRY, SYGVKD. This CDR3 is 13 amino acids long. V was clipped by 5 bases and J by 1 base, with 5 bases between them. The CDR3 loop is CAISLVNTGELFF. CDR3 nucleotide sequence: TGTGCCATCAGTCTCGTGAACACCGGGGAGCTGTTTTTT.